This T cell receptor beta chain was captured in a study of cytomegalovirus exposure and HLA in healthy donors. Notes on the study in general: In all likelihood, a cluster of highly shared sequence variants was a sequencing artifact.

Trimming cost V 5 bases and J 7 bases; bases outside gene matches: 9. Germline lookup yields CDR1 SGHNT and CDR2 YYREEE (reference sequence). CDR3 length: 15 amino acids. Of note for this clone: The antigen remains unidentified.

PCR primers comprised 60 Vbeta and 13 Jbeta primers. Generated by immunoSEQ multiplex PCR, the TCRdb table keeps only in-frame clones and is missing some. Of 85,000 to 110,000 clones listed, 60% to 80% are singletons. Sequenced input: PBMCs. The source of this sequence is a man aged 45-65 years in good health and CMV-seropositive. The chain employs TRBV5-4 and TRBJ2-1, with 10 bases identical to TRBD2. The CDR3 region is CASRYSVGLANEQFF. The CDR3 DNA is TGTGCCAGCAGATATTCAGTGGGACTAGCGAATGAGCAGTTCTTC.